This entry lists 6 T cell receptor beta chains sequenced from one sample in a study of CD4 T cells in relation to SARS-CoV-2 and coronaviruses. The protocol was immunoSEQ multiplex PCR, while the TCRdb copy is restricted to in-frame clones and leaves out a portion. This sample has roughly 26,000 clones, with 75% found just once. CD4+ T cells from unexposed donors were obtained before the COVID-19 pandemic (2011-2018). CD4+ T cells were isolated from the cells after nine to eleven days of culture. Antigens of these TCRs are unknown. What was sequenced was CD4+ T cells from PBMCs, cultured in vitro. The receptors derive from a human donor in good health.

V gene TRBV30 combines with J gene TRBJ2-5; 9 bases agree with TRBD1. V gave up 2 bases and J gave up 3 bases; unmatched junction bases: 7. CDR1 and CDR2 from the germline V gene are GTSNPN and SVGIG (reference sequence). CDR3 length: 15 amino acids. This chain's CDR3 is CAWSFGTGWKETQYF. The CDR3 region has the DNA TGTGCCTGGAGTTTTGGGACAGGGTGGAAAGAGACCCAGTACTTC.

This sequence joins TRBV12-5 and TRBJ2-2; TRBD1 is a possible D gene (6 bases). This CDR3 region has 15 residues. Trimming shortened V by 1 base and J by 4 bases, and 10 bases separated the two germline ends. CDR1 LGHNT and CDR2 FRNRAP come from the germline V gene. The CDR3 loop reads CASGLGGGSTGELFF. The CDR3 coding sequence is TGTGCTAGTGGTTTGGGAGGGGGATCCACCGGGGAGCTGTTTTTT.

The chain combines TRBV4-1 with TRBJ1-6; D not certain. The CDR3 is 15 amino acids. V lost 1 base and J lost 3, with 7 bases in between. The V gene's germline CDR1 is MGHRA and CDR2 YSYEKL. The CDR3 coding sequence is TGCGCCAGCAGCCAAGTTGGGGACTATAATTCACCCCTCCACTTT. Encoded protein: CASSQVGDYNSPLHF.

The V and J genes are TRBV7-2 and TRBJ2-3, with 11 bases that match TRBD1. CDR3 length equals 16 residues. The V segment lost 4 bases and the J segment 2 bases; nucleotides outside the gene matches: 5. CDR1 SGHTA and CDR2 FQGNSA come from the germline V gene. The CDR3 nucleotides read TGTGCCAGCAGCTGGTCGGGACAGGGGGACACAGATACGCAGTATTTT. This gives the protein CASSWSGQGDTDTQYF.

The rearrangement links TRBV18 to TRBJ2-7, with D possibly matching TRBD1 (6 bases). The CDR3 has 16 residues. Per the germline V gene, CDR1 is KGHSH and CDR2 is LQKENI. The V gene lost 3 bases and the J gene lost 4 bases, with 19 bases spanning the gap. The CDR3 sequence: CASSPGAAGRGYEQYF. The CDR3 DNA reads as TGTGCCAGCTCACCTGGGGCAGCCGGAAGGGGGTACGAGCAGTACTTC.

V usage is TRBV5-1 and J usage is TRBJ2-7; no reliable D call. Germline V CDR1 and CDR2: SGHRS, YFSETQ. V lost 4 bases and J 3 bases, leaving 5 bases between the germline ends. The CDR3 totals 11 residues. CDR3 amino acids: CASSQNYEQYF. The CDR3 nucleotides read TGCGCCAGCAGCCAAAACTACGAGCAGTACTTC.